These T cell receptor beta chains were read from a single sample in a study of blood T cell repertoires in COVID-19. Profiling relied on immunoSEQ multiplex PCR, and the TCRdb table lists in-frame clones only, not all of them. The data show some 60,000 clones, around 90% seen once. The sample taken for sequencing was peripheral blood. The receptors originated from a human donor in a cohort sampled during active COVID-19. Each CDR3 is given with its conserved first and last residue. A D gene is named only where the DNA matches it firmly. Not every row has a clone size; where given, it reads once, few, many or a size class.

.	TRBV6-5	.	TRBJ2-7	CASRRDSGSYEQYF	TGTGCCAGCAGGCGGGACAGCGGGTCCTACGAGCAGTACTTC
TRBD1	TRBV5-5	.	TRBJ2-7	CASSVGQGANGQYF	TGTGCCAGCAGCGTGGGACAGGGGGCGAACGGGCAGTACTTC
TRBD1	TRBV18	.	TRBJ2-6	CASSPTGTGGTGANVLTF	TGTGCCAGCTCACCAACCGGGACAGGGGGCACTGGGGCCAACGTCCTGACTTTC
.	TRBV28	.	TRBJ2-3	CASSSTGLTDTQYF	TGTGCCAGCAGTTCGACAGGACTCACAGATACGCAGTATTTT
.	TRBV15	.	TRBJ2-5	CATQQGETQYF	TGTGCCACCCAACAGGGAGAGACCCAGTACTTC
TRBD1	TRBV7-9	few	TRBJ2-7	CASSLGGTGGYEQYF	TGTGCCAGCAGCTTAGGTGGGACAGGGGGCTACGAGCAGTACTTC
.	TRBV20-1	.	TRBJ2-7	CSAQTTGTPDF	TGCAGTGCTCAAACTACCGGGACTCCTGACTTC
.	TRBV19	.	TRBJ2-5	CASSIGPGSETQYF	TGTGCCAGTAGTATAGGGCCGGGATCGGAGACCCAGTACTTC
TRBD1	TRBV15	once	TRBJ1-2	CATSRTPGQSYYGYTF	TGTGCCACCAGCAGAACGCCGGGACAGAGTTACTATGGCTACACCTTC
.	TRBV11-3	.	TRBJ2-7	CASSLAQGQITYEQYF	TGTGCCAGCAGCTTAGCCCAAGGACAGATTACCTACGAGCAGTACTTC
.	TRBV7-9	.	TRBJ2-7	CASSLGLTSLHEQYF	TGTGCCAGCAGCTTAGGGCTGACTAGTTTACACGAGCAGTACTTC
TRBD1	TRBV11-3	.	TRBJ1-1	CASSLDSRQGSTEAFF	TGTGCCAGCAGCTTAGATTCACGACAGGGGAGCACTGAAGCTTTCTTT
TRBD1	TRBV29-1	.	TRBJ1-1	CSVKGAAEAFF	TGCAGCGTGAAGGGGGCGGCTGAAGCTTTCTTT
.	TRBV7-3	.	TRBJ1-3	CASSSRQRSGNTIYF	TGTGCCAGCAGCTCTCGACAGCGCTCTGGAAACACCATATATTTT
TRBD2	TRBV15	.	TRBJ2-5	CATSSSLAGEGGETQYF	TGTGCCACCAGCAGTAGCCTAGCGGGAGAGGGGGGAGAGACCCAGTACTTC
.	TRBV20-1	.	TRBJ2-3	CSASVAGDTQYF	TGCAGTGCTAGTGTTGCCGGAGATACGCAGTATTTT
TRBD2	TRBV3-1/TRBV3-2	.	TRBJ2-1	CASSQGTSGTDEQFF	TGTGCCAGCAGCCAAGGGACTAGCGGGACGGATGAGCAGTTCTTC
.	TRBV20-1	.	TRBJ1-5	CSAPLGGPQHF	TGCAGTGCTCCATTGGGAGGGCCCCAGCATTTT
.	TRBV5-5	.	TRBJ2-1	CASSFVSNEQFF	TGTGCCAGCAGCTTTGTTAGTAATGAGCAGTTCTTC
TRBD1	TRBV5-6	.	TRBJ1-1	CASSSRGLGEAFF	TGTGCCAGCAGCTCCAGGGGGCTCGGTGAAGCTTTCTTT
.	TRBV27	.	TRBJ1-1	CASSFSVNTEAFF	TGTGCCAGCAGTTTTAGTGTGAACACTGAAGCTTTCTTT
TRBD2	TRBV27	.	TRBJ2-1	CASSLAGVGNEQFF	TGTGCCAGCAGTTTAGCGGGAGTGGGGAATGAGCAGTTCTTC
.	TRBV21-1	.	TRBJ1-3	CASSKVPGGSGNTIYF	TGTGCCAGCAGCAAAGTTCCAGGGGGGTCTGGAAACACCATATATTTT
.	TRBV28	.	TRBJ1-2	CASSPSTVNYGYTF	TGTGCCAGCAGTCCATCGACAGTTAACTATGGCTACACCTTC
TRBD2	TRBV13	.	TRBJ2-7	CASSLASGSSEQYF	TGTGCCAGCAGCTTAGCTAGCGGGAGCTCCGAGCAGTACTTC
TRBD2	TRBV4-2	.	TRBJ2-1	CASSHGTSIDEQFF	TGTGCCAGCAGCCATGGGACTAGTATCGATGAGCAGTTCTTC
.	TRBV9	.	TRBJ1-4	CASSVGPSGPSEKLFF	TGTGCCAGCAGCGTAGGACCCTCTGGGCCGTCTGAAAAACTGTTTTTT
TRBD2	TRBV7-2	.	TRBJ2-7	CASSPGTSGRLSYEQYF	TGTGCCAGCAGCCCCGGGACTAGCGGGAGGCTCTCCTACGAGCAGTACTTC
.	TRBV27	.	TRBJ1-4	CASSHLNFREEKEKLFF	TGTGCCAGCAGTCATCTGAATTTCAGGGAGGAAAAGGAAAAACTGTTTTTT
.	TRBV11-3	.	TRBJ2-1	CASSLLAYNEQFF	TGTGCCAGCAGCTTATTAGCGTACAATGAGCAGTTCTTC
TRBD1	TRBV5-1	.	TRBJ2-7	CASSLEGQGYEQYF	TGCGCCAGCAGCTTGGAGGGACAGGGCTACGAGCAGTACTTC
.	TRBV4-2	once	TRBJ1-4	CASSQEGHLEKLFF	TGTGCCAGCAGCCAAGAGGGACACCTTGAAAAACTGTTTTTT
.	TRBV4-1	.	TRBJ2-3	CASSASPLAGTDTQYF	TGCGCCAGCAGCGCGAGCCCACTAGCCGGCACAGATACGCAGTATTTT
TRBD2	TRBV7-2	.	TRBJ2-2	CASRAASGSTGELFF	TGTGCCAGCAGGGCTGCTAGCGGGAGCACCGGGGAGCTGTTTTTT
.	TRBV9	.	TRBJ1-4	CASSVGGPSTLYEKLFF	TGTGCCAGCAGCGTAGGTGGTCCTAGCACTCTTTATGAAAAACTGTTTTTT
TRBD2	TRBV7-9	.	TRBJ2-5	CASSWGLGRETQYF	TGTGCCAGCAGCTGGGGACTAGGGAGAGAGACCCAGTACTTC
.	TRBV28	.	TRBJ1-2	CASSLPGGYTF	TGTGCCAGCAGTTTGCCCGGTGGCTACACCTTC
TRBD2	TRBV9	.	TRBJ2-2	CASSVGLAGGRTGELFF	TGTGCCAGCAGCGTAGGACTAGCGGGAGGACGCACCGGGGAGCTGTTTTTT
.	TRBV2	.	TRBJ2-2	CASSVREANTGELFF	TGTGCCAGCAGCGTTAGGGAGGCGAACACCGGGGAGCTGTTTTTT
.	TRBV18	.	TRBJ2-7	CASSPLAGESEQYF	TGTGCCAGCTCACCACTCGCCGGGGAGTCCGAGCAGTACTTC
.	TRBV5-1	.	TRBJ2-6	CASQGSGANVLTF	TGCGCCAGCCAGGGCTCTGGGGCCAACGTCCTGACTTTC
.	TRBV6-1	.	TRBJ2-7	CASSERQGAYEQYF	TGTGCCAGCAGTGAACGGCAGGGTGCCTACGAGCAGTACTTC
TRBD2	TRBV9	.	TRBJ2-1	CASSSGLAGVYSYNEQFF	TGTGCCAGCAGCTCGGGACTAGCGGGAGTCTACTCCTACAATGAGCAGTTCTTC
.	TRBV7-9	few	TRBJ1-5	CASSHNTGWPQHF	TGTGCCAGCAGCCATAATACAGGGTGGCCCCAGCATTTT
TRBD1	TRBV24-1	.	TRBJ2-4	CATSLTGTENIQYF	TGTGCCACCAGCCTGACCGGGACAGAAAACATTCAGTACTTC
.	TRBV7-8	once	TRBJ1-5	CASSPQSNQPQHF	TGTGCCAGCAGCCCCCAAAGCAATCAGCCCCAGCATTTT
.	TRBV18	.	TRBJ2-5	CASSPPAGRSRETQYF	TGTGCCAGCTCACCACCGGCTGGCCGGAGCCGGGAGACCCAGTACTTC